A selection of T cell receptor beta chains follows, all from one sample in a study of siplizumab effects on memory and regulatory T cells. Clones were sequenced by immunoSEQ multiplex PCR, and TCRdb holds only the in-frame ones, with some missing. The sample yields approximately 100,000 clones, over 90% seen once. Source material: non-Treg CD4+ T cells sorted from blood. These receptors all come from a human donor in good health. The CDR3 runs from the conserved cysteine through the conserved F or W. Fields, in order: V gene, D gene, clone size, J gene, CDR3 DNA, CDR3 protein. D genes are given only for firm matches. Size values are once, few and many counts, or a class for expanded clones, and some rows have none.

>TRBV7-2|TRBD1|NA|TRBJ1-2
TGTGCCAGCAGCTCGACGGACAGGGTCCCCTATGGCTACACCTTC
CASSSTDRVPYGYTF
>TRBV6-5|NA|NA|TRBJ2-7
TGTGCCAGCTCCACTCCGGGACGGCCCTACGAGCAGTACTTC
CASSTPGRPYEQYF
>TRBV6-1|NA|NA|TRBJ1-6
TGTGCCAGCAGCTGGGGGGCGGATACTAATTCACCCCTCCACTTT
CASSWGADTNSPLHF
>TRBV9|NA|few|TRBJ1-1
TGTGCCAGCAGCGCGGGTCGGACCTTCAACACTGAAGCTTTCTTT
CASSAGRTFNTEAFF
>TRBV7-9|NA|few|TRBJ2-4
TGTGCCAGCAGCACAACAGTGCTAGCCAAAAACATTCAGTACTTC
CASSTTVLAKNIQYF
>TRBV30|TRBD1|once|TRBJ2-3
TGTGCCTGGACCCACATCGGACAGGGCACAGATACGCAGTATTTT
CAWTHIGQGTDTQYF
>TRBV11-3|NA|NA|TRBJ1-5
TGTGCCAGCAGCTTAGGGGTTGGGAGCAATCAGCCCCAGCATTTT
CASSLGVGSNQPQHF
>TRBV6-6|NA|NA|TRBJ2-3
TGTGCCGTGGCTCGGGTAGACACAGATACGCAGTATTTT
CAVARVDTDTQYF
>TRBV7-2|NA|few|TRBJ2-7
TGTGCCAGCAGCTTAGGGGTCTCCTACGAGCAGTACTTC
CASSLGVSYEQYF
>TRBV9|TRBD1|NA|TRBJ1-3
TGTGCCAGCAGCGTAGATAACAGGGGCACGGGAAACACCATATATTTT
CASSVDNRGTGNTIYF
>TRBV7-9|NA|NA|TRBJ2-6
TGTGCCAGCAGCCGCCGCGGGCAGCATGTGGGGGCCAACGTCCTGACTTTC
CASSRRGQHVGANVLTF
>TRBV6-1|NA|NA|TRBJ1-5
TGTGCCAGCAGTGAAAGGCAGGAGTTTAGCCAGCCCCAGCATTTT
CASSERQEFSQPQHF
>TRBV7-2|TRBD1|NA|TRBJ2-7
TGTGCCAGCAGCTTCGGACAGGGGGGATACGAGCAGTACTTC
CASSFGQGGYEQYF
>TRBV6-5|NA|NA|TRBJ2-3
TGTGCCAGCACGAAAGCCGATACGCAGTATTTT
CASTKADTQYF
>TRBV5-4|NA|NA|TRBJ2-2
TGTGCCAGCAGCTTGGGGGGACTGTCCACCGGGGAGCTGTTTTTT
CASSLGGLSTGELFF
>TRBV19|TRBD1|NA|TRBJ1-1
TGTGCCAGTAGTATCGGGACAGTTGATATGAACACTGAAGCTTTCTTT
CASSIGTVDMNTEAFF
>TRBV5-1|NA|NA|TRBJ2-3
TGCGCCAGCCGGGGGACAGATACGCAGTATTTT
CASRGTDTQYF
>TRBV4-2|NA|NA|TRBJ1-2
TGTGCCAGCAGCCAAGTTCGCGGGGTCAAGAAGACCGGCGGCTACACCTTC
CASSQVRGVKKTGGYTF
>TRBV2|NA|NA|TRBJ2-5
TGTGCCAGCAGGGGAACCAGCGGAGGTGAGACCCAGTACTTC
CASRGTSGGETQYF
>TRBV7-7|NA|NA|TRBJ2-7
TGTGCTAGCAGCTTCAGTCCCAGAGACGAGCAGTACTTC
CASSFSPRDEQYF
>TRBV11-3|TRBD2|NA|TRBJ2-2
TGTGCCAGCAGCAAAGGCGACGGACTAGCGGACAACACCGGGGAGCTGTTTTTT
CASSKGDGLADNTGELFF
>TRBV5-1|TRBD2|once|TRBJ2-3
TGCGCCAGCAGCAAAGGACTAGCGGACATCACAGATACGCAGTATTTT
CASSKGLADITDTQYF
>TRBV5-6|TRBD2|once|TRBJ2-3
TGTGCCAGCAGCTTGGTGTTTCGGGGGAGGGAAGATACGCAGTATTTT
CASSLVFRGREDTQYF
>TRBV6-4|TRBD2|NA|TRBJ2-7
TGTGCCAGCAGTGACCCAAGCGGGAGGAAGATCGACGAGCAGTACTTC
CASSDPSGRKIDEQYF
>TRBV10-3|NA|NA|TRBJ1-1
TGTGCCATCAGTGAGTTGGACGGCACTGAAGCTTTCTTT
CAISELDGTEAFF
>TRBV7-8|TRBD2|NA|TRBJ2-7
TGTGCCAGCAGCTTAAACGGGGGGGCCTACGAGCAGTACTTC
CASSLNGGAYEQYF
>TRBV18|TRBD1|NA|TRBJ2-3
TGTGCCAGCTCATGGGGACAGAGCACAGATACGCAGTATTTT
CASSWGQSTDTQYF